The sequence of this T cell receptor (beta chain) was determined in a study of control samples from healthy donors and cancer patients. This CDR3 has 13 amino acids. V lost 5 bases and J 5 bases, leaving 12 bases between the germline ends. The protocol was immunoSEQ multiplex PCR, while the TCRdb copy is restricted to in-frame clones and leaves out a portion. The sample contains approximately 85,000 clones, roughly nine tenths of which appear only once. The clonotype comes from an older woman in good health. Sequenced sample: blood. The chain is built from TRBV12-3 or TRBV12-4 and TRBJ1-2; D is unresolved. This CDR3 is CASSPSGGYGYTF. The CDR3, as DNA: TGTGCCAGCAGTCCGTCGGGAGGGTATGGCTACACCTTC.